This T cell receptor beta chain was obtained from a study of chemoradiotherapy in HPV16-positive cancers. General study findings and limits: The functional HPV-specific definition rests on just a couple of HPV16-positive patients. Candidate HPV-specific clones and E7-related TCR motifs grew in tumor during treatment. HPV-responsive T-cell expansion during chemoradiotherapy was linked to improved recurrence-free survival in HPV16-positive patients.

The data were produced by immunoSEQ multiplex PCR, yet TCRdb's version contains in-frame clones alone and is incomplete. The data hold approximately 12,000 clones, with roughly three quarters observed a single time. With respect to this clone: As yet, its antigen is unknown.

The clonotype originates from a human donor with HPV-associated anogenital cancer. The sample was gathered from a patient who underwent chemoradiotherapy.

The CDR3 here is CASSLGGALGEQYF. DNA for the CDR3: TGTGCCAGCAGCTTAGGAGGGGCTCTGGGGGAGCAGTACTTC. The chain carries TRBV7-2 and TRBJ2-7, with D tentatively TRBD1 or TRBD2 (5 bases each). The V end lost 1 base, the J end lost 7 bases, and 14 bases lay between the germline ends. From germline, CDR1 is SGHTA and CDR2 FQGNSA. The CDR3 loop spans 14 amino acids.